A single sample is the source of the 11 T cell receptor beta chains below, sequenced in a study of CD8+CD57+ T cells in acquired aplastic anemia. Genomic DNA was employed as the template in profiling TCR beta VDJ and CDR3. TCRdb reprocessed the reads via MiXCR and lists one record per CDR3 protein. This sample yields under 200,000 distinct CDR3 sequences, of which less than 50% are seen a single time; around 2% belongs to the top ten. Previously, flow cytometry had revealed CD8+CD57+ cell expansion in the patients chosen for sequencing. Sample: sorted CD4+, CD8+, or CD8+CD57+ T cells (not recorded which) from PBMCs. These receptors were collected from a human donor with aplastic anemia.

The chain is built from TRBV20-1 and TRBJ2-1; 12 nucleotides match TRBD2. The CDR3 sequence is 17 residues long. Trimming removed 6 bases from V and 0 bases from J; junction bases left unmatched: 9. CDR1 is DFQATT and CDR2 is SNEGSKA in the germline V gene (reference sequence). CDR3 DNA: TGCAGTGCCGGGACTAGCGGGCGGTTTAGCTCCTACAATGAGCAGTTCTTC. Encoded protein: CSAGTSGRFSSYNEQFF.

V is TRBV9 and J is TRBJ2-5; D perhaps matches TRBD1 (5 bases). In germline, CDR1 is SGDLS, CDR2 YYNGEE. This CDR3 is 13 amino acids long. V gave up 4 bases and J gave up 5 bases, with 12 bases separating them. CDR3 in amino acids: CASSPSGRETQYF. For the CDR3, the DNA is TGTGCCAGCAGCCCCTCAGGGCGGGAGACCCAGTACTTC.

The V call is TRBV24-1, the J call TRBJ1-5; D is unclear. From germline, CDR1 is KGHDR and CDR2 SFDVKD. The CDR3 loop spans 14 amino acids. V dropped 5 bases and J dropped 6 bases, with 13 bases sitting between them. The CDR3 protein is CATSGAGDTQPQHF. The CDR3 nucleotides read TGTGCCACCAGTGGTGCCGGCGACACTCAGCCCCAGCATTTT.

This clonotype was recorded at least ten times. The genes are TRBV19 and TRBJ2-3; 11 nucleotides match TRBD2. Trimming took 5 bases from V and 4 from J; bases not matched to a gene: 5. Germline CDR1 reads LNHDA; CDR2 reads SQIVND (reference sequence). This CDR3 has 15 amino acids. DNA of the CDR3: TGTGCCAGTAGTCTACTAGCGGGAGCCCCAGATACGCAGTATTTT. It is translated as CASSLLAGAPDTQYF.

A few counts support this clonotype. The gene calls are TRBV10-2 and TRBJ1-1; D gene unclear. The germline CDR1 and CDR2 sequences are WSHSY and SAAADI. The germline V and J ends were trimmed by 3 bases and 1 base, with 9 bases remaining between them. This CDR3 comprises 14 residues. The CDR3 region is CASSESWGNTEAFF. In nucleotides, the CDR3 is TGCGCCAGCAGTGAATCGTGGGGGAACACTGAAGCTTTCTTT.

This clonotype was counted between two and nine times. The chain couples TRBV7-8 to TRBJ2-1; D is unresolved. The germline V and J ends were trimmed by 3 bases and 8 bases, with 2 bases remaining between them. The CDR3 loop spans 10 amino acids. Germline CDR1 reads SGHVS; CDR2 reads FQNEAQ. The chain's CDR3 is CASSLDEQFF. CDR3 nucleotide sequence: TGTGCCAGCAGCTTGGATGAGCAGTTCTTC.

J is TRBJ2-1 and V is TRBV25-1; D is unclear. The germline CDR1 and CDR2 sequences are MGHDK and SYGVNS. This CDR3 region has 11 residues. V was trimmed by 2 bases and J by 9 bases, leaving 5 bases between them. The DNA for the CDR3 is TGTGCCAGCAGTGAAGTGGGTGAGCAGTTCTTC. Its protein product is CASSEVGEQFF.

This clonotype appeared a few times. The rearrangement links TRBV24-1 to TRBJ2-3; D gene unclear. From germline, CDR1 is KGHDR and CDR2 SFDVKD. This CDR3 comprises 13 residues. V was pared by 3 bases and J by 6 bases, with 9 bases between. The CDR3 spells CATSDQPPDTQYF. The CDR3 DNA reads TGTGCCACCAGTGATCAACCCCCCGATACGCAGTATTTT.

This clonotype was observed a few times. V usage is TRBV2 and J usage is TRBJ1-2; 7 positions match TRBD1. CDR1 is SNHLY, CDR2 FYNNEI, per germline. This CDR3 has 13 amino acids. V gave up 4 bases and J gave up 7 bases; unmatched junction bases: 6. Here the CDR3 reads CASSVGGVGGYTF. The CDR3 nucleotides are TGTGCCAGCAGTGTAGGGGGCGTAGGTGGCTACACCTTC. The whole variable domain, filled in from reference TRBV2 and TRBJ1-2, reads EPEVTQTPSHQVTQMGQEVILRCVPISNHLYFYWYRQILGQKVEFLVSFYNNEISEKSEIFDDQFSVERPDGSNFTLKIRSTKLEDSAMYFCASSVGGVGGYTFGSGTRLTVV.

The chain joins TRBV29-1 to TRBJ2-1; TRBD2 matches 8 bases. Germline CDR1 is SQVTM and CDR2 is ANQGSEA. The CDR3 is made up of 13 amino acids. V dropped 3 bases and J dropped 6; count of bases not matched to a gene: 4. Here the CDR3 reads CSVELAGTNEQFF. The CDR3 DNA is TGCAGCGTTGAGCTAGCGGGTACCAATGAGCAGTTCTTC.

The chain combines TRBV2 with TRBJ2-3; 9 bases are a match to TRBD1. CDR1 SNHLY and CDR2 FYNNEI come from the germline V gene. The CDR3 is 17 residues long. V shed 7 bases, J shed 0 bases, and the junction held 11 bases outside the gene matches. The CDR3 here is CASKRDRASPSTDTQYF. The DNA for the CDR3 is TGTGCCAGCAAGCGGGACAGGGCAAGCCCTAGCACAGATACGCAGTATTTT.